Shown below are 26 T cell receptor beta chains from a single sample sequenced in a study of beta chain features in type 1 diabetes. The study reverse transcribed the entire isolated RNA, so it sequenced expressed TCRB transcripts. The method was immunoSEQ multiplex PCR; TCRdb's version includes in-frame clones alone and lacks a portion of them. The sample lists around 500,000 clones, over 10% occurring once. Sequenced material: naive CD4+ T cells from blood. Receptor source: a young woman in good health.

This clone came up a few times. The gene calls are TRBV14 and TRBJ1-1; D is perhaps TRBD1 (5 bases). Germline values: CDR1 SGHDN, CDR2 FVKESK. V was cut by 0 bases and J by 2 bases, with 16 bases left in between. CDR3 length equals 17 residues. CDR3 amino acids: CASSQDVGRELNTEAFF. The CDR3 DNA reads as TGTGCCAGCAGCCAAGATGTCGGCAGGGAACTTAACACTGAAGCTTTCTTT.

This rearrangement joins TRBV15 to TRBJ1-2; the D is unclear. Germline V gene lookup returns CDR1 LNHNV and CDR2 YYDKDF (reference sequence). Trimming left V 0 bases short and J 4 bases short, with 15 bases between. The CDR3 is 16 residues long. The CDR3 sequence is CATSRDRWENSYGYTF. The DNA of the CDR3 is TGTGCCACCAGCAGAGATCGATGGGAGAATAGCTATGGCTACACCTTC. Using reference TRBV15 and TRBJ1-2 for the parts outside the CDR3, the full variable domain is DAMVIQNPRYQVTQFGKPVTLSCSQTLNHNVMYWYQQKSSQAPKLLFHYYDKDFNNEADTPDNFQSRRPNTSFCFLDIRSPGLGDTAMYLCATSRDRWENSYGYTFGSGTRLTVV.

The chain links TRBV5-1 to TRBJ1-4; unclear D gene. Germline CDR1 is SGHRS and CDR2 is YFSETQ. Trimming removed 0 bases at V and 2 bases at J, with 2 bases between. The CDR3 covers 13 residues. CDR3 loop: CASSLATNEKLFF. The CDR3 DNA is TGCGCCAGCAGCTTGGCCACTAATGAAAAACTGTTTTTT.

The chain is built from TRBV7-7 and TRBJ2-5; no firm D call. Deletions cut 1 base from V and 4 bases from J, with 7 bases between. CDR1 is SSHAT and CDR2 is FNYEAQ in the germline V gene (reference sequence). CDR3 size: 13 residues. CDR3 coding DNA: TGTGCCAGCAGCTTAGGGTTATCAGAGACCCAGTACTTC. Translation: CASSLGLSETQYF.

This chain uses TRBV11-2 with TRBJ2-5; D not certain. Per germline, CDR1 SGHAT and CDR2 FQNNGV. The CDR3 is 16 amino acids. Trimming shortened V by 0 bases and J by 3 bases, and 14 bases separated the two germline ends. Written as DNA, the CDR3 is TGTGCCAGCAGCTTAGAAGGTCTTTTTAGGGAAGAGACCCAGTACTTC. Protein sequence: CASSLEGLFREETQYF.

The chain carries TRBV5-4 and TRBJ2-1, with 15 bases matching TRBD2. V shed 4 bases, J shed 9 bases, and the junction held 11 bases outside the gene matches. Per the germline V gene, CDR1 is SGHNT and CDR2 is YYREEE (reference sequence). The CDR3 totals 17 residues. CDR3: CASSPSGLAGGTVEQFF. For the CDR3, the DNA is TGTGCCAGCAGCCCGTCGGGACTAGCGGGAGGAACGGTTGAGCAGTTCTTC.

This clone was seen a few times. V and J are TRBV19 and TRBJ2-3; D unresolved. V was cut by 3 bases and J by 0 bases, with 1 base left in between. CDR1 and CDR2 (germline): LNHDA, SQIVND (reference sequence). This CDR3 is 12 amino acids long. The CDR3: CASSISTDTQYF. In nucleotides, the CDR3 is TGTGCCAGTAGTATCAGCACAGATACGCAGTATTTT.

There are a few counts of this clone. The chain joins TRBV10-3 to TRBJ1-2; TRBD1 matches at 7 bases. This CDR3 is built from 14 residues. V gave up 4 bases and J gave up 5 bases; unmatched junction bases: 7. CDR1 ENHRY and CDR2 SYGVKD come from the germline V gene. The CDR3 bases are TGTGCCATCAGTGTGGAGGGGGCTCGGTATGGCTACACCTTC. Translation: CAISVEGARYGYTF.

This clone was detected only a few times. CDR3 coding DNA: TGTGCCAGCAGCCCCCGGACTAGCGGGGTTGTAGCGGAGACCCAGTACTTC. This translates into CASSPRTSGVVAETQYF. This chain uses TRBV7-2 with TRBJ2-5; 12 bases match TRBD2. The germline V gene encodes CDR1 SGHTA and CDR2 FQGNSA. The CDR3 spans 17 residues. V lost 5 bases and J lost 5; bases outside the gene matches: 12.

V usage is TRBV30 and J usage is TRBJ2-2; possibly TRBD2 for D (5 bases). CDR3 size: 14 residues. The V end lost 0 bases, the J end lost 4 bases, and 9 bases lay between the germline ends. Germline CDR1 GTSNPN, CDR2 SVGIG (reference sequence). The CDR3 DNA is TGTGCCTGGAGTGTAAGGAGGCCCACCGGGGAGCTGTTTTTT. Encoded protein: CAWSVRRPTGELFF.

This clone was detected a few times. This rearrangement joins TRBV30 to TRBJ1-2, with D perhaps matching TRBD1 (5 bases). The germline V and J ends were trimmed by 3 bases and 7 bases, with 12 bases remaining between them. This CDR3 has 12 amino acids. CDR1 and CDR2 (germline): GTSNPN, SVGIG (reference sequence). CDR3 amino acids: CAWSAGKGGYTF. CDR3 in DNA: TGTGCCTGGAGCGCAGGGAAGGGTGGCTACACCTTC. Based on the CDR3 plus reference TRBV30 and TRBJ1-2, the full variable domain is SQTIHQWPATLVQPVGSPLSLECTVEGTSNPNLYWYRQAAGRGLQLLFYSVGIGQISSEVPQNLSASRPQDRQFILSSKKLLLSDSGFYLCAWSAGKGGYTFGSGTRLTVV.

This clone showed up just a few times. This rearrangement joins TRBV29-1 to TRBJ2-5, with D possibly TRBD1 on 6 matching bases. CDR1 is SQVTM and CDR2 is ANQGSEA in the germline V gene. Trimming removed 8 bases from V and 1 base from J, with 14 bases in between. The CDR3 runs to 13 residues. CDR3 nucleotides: TGCAGCTACTTGACAGGACCCCAAGAGACCCAGTACTTC. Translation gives CSYLTGPQETQYF. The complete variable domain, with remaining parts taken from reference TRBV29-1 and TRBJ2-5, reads SAVISQKPSRDICQRGTSLTIQCQVDSQVTMMFWYRQQPGQSLTLIATANQGSEATYESGFVIDKFPISRPNLTFSTLTVSNMSPEDSSIYLCSYLTGPQETQYFGPGTRLLVL.

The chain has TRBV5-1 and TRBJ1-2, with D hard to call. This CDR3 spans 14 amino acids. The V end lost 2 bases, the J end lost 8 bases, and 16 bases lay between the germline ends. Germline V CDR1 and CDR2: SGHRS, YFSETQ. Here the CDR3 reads CASSFTDGRLGYTF. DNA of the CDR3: TGCGCCAGCAGCTTCACAGACGGTCGGCTGGGCTACACCTTC.

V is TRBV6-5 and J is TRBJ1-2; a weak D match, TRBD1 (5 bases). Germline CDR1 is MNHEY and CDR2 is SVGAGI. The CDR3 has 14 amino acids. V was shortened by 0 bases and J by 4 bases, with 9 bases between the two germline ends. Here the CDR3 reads CASSYSSRVYGYTF. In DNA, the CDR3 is TGTGCCAGCAGTTACTCGAGCAGGGTCTATGGCTACACCTTC.

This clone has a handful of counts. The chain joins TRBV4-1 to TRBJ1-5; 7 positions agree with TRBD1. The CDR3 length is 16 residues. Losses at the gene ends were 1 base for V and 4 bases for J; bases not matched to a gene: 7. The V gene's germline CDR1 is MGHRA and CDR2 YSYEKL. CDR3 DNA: TGCGCCAGCAGCCAAGCTGACAGGGTTTGGAATCAGCCCCAGCATTTT. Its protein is CASSQADRVWNQPQHF.

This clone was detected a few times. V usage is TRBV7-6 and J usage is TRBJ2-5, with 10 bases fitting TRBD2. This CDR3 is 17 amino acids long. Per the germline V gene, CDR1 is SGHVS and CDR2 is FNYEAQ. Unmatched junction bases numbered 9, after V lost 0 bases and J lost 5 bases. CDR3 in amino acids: CASSLARTSGLGETQYF. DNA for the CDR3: TGTGCCAGCAGCTTAGCCAGGACTAGCGGCCTAGGGGAGACCCAGTACTTC.

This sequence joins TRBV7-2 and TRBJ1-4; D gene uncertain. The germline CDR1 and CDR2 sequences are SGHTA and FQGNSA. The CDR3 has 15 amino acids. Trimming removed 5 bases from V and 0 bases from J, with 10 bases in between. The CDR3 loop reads CASSPMTATNEKLFF. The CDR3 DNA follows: TGTGCCAGCAGCCCCATGACCGCAACTAATGAAAAACTGTTTTTT.

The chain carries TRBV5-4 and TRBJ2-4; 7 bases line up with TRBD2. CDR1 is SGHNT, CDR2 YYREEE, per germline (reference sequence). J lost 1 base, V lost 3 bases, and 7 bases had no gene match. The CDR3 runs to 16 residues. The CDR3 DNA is TGTGCCAGCAGCTCGAAAGCGGGATCGGCCAAAAACATTCAGTACTTC. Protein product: CASSSKAGSAKNIQYF.

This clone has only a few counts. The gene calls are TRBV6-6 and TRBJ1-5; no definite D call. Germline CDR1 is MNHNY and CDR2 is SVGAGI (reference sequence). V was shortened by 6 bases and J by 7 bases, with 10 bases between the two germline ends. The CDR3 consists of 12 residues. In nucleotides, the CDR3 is TGTGCCAGCAGCCCCAATTGGCAGCCCCAGCATTTT. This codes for CASSPNWQPQHF.

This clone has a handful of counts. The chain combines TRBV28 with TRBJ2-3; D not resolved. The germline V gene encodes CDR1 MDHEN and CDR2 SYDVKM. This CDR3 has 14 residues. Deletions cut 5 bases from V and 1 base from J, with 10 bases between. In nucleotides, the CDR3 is TGTGCCAGCAGTCCACGTATGGGCACAGATACGCAGTATTTT. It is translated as CASSPRMGTDTQYF.

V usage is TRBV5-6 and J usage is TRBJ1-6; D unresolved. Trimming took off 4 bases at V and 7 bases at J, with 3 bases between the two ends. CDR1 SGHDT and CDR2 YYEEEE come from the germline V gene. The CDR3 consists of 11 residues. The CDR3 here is CASSGNSPLHF. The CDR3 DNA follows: TGTGCCAGCAGCGGAAATTCACCCCTCCACTTT.

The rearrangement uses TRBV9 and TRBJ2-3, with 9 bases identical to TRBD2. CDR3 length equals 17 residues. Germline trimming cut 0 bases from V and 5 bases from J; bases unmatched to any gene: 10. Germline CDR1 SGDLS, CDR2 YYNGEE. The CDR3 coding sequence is TGTGCCAGCAGCGTAGTGCCTAGCGGGGAAATTGGAGATACGCAGTATTTT. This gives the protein CASSVVPSGEIGDTQYF.

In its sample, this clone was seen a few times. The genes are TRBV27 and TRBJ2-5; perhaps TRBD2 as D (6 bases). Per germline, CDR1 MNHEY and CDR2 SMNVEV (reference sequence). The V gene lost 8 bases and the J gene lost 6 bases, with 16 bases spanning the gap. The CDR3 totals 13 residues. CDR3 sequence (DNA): TGTGCCAGCGTTGCCGCGGGAACGCAGACCCAGTACTTC. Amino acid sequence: CASVAAGTQTQYF.

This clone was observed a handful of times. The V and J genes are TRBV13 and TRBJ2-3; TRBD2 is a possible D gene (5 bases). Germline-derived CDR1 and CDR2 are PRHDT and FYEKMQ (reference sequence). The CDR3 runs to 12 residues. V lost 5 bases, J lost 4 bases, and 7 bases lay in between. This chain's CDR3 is CASSRRPDTQYF. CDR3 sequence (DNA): TGTGCCAGCAGCCGGAGGCCAGATACGCAGTATTTT.

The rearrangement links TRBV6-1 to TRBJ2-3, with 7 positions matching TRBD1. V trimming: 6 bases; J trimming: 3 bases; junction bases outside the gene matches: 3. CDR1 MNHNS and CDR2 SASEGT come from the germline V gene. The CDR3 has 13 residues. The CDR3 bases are TGTGCCAGCAGGACAGGGCTGACAGATACGCAGTATTTT. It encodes CASRTGLTDTQYF.

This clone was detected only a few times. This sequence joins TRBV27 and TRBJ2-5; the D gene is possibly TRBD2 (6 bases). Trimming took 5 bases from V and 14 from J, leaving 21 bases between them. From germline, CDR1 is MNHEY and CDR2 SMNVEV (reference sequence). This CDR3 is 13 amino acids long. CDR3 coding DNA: TGTGCCAGCAGTCCCCCCTCGACTAGGCGGAGATACTTC. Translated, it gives CASSPPSTRRRYF.